A selection of T cell receptor beta chains follows, all from one sample in a study of T cell repertoires and Cas9 in healthy adults. Profiling relied on immunoSEQ multiplex PCR, and the TCRdb table lists in-frame clones only, not all of them. In the table there are approximately 23,000 clones, about 90% of which are singletons. The source material was CD4+ effector T cells (CD127+, CD25-, CD137-, CD154-) from PBMCs; culture status not recorded. The receptor set was obtained from a human donor in good health. The CDR3 runs from the conserved cysteine through the conserved F or W. Each record gives: V gene, CDR3 protein.

V gene: TRBV5-1; CDR3 protein: CASSLVGGSSYEQYF
V gene: TRBV12-5; CDR3 protein: CASGLDSGPQYF
V gene: TRBV4-3; CDR3 protein: CASSQDIYGYTDTQYF
V gene: TRBV28; CDR3 protein: CASNFPTKPTQFF
V gene: TRBV27; CDR3 protein: CASSSAGKYGYTF
V gene: TRBV29-1; CDR3 protein: CSVEDLAQQYF
V gene: TRBV5-1; CDR3 protein: CASSLLSGNTGELFF
V gene: TRBV6-1; CDR3 protein: CASSAGGTGQGYTF
V gene: TRBV27; CDR3 protein: CATGRAGLTDTQYF
V gene: TRBV5-5; CDR3 protein: CASSLARDHYEQYF
V gene: TRBV28; CDR3 protein: CASSTAAGYYEQYF
V gene: TRBV6-6; CDR3 protein: CASGDQPQHF
V gene: TRBV11-2; CDR3 protein: CASSWGGRVYEQFF
V gene: TRBV5-1; CDR3 protein: CASSYSGERETQYF
V gene: TRBV19; CDR3 protein: CASSTLAGAKDGELFF
V gene: TRBV18; CDR3 protein: CASSQPGQGAGNTIYF
V gene: TRBV5-5; CDR3 protein: CASSPWTSSLDTQYF
V gene: TRBV28; CDR3 protein: CASSLLTGTYGYTF
V gene: TRBV7-2; CDR3 protein: CASSVSGGPYEQYF
V gene: TRBV18; CDR3 protein: CASSPRQWTEAFF
V gene: TRBV19; CDR3 protein: CASSLRALNTGELFF
V gene: TRBV7-3; CDR3 protein: CASSSKAAADYNEQFF
V gene: TRBV5-1; CDR3 protein: CASRSGTSAPHEQYF
V gene: TRBV9; CDR3 protein: CASSVVERETQYF
V gene: TRBV6-5; CDR3 protein: CASIFDRGLSYEQYF
V gene: TRBV30; CDR3 protein: CAWNSKGRRRYGYTF
V gene: TRBV9; CDR3 protein: CASSSAGGQVGETQYF
V gene: TRBV4-3; CDR3 protein: CASSRGTSGANTGELFF
V gene: TRBV5-4; CDR3 protein: CASSQAGGKNIQYF
V gene: TRBV28; CDR3 protein: CASSPGGAPAGQPQHF
V gene: TRBV7-2; CDR3 protein: CASSLFMGTSGYEQYF
V gene: TRBV7-9; CDR3 protein: CASSSSRDRLGDNEQFF
V gene: TRBV28; CDR3 protein: CASSLDRGYTF
V gene: TRBV1; CDR3 protein: CTSSPPSGRNTGELFF
V gene: TRBV19; CDR3 protein: CASSIGRARNQPQHF
V gene: TRBV10-3; CDR3 protein: CAIRAAGEGSYEQYF
V gene: TRBV4-1; CDR3 protein: CASSLGGGRQVRDTIYF
V gene: TRBV19; CDR3 protein: CATRKRGDGNIQYF
V gene: TRBV5-1; CDR3 protein: CASSLQGSTGNTIYF
V gene: TRBV6-5; CDR3 protein: CASSHYRGQNTEAFF
V gene: TRBV5-4; CDR3 protein: CASSLSGQREQYF
V gene: TRBV20-1; CDR3 protein: CSARVGNTIYF
V gene: TRBV6-1; CDR3 protein: CASSGRGSGNTIYF
V gene: TRBV30; CDR3 protein: CAWKGGLRGEQYF
V gene: TRBV25-1; CDR3 protein: CASGRQGGFGGYTF
V gene: TRBV6-4; CDR3 protein: CASSERGLAGTGEQYF
V gene: TRBV4-1; CDR3 protein: CASSRDRGRDGYTF
V gene: TRBV4-2; CDR3 protein: CASSLSRREGYTF
V gene: TRBV6-6; CDR3 protein: CASKNRGDQPQHF
V gene: TRBV6-1; CDR3 protein: CASSEFGRINEKLFF
V gene: TRBV7-8; CDR3 protein: CASSPVGGQQETQYF
V gene: TRBV29-1; CDR3 protein: CSVGGRVSSGANVLTF
V gene: TRBV7-3; CDR3 protein: CASSYSGTNSYEQYF
V gene: TRBV19; CDR3 protein: CASGQGRYGYTF